These 13 T cell receptor beta chains originate from one sample sequenced in a study of T cell changes during pregnancy in multiple sclerosis. Profiling relied on immunoSEQ multiplex PCR, and the TCRdb table lists in-frame clones only, not all of them. The table has under 50,000 clones, around 93% seen once. Specimen: CD8+ T cells from peripheral blood mononuclear cells, collected in the second trimester of pregnancy. The receptors here all came from a female donor with multiple sclerosis, enrolled in a pregnancy study.

V usage is TRBV5-6 and J usage is TRBJ1-2, with TRBD1 identical over 10 bases. V lost 0 bases and J lost 8; bases outside the gene matches: 4. This CDR3 is built from 14 residues. In germline, CDR1 is SGHDT, CDR2 YYEEEE. This CDR3 reads CASSLGQGAKGYTF. CDR3 nucleotides: TGTGCCAGCAGCTTGGGACAGGGGGCGAAGGGCTACACCTTC.

The rearrangement uses TRBV20-1 and TRBJ1-1, with a weak D call TRBD1 (5 bases). Trimming shortened V by 3 bases and J by 6 bases, and 8 bases separated the two germline ends. This CDR3 has 11 residues. The V gene's germline CDR1 is DFQATT and CDR2 SNEGSKA (reference sequence). CDR3: CSARGGAEAFF. The CDR3 nucleotides read TGCAGTGCTAGGGGGGGGGCTGAAGCTTTCTTT.

This chain links TRBV7-9 with TRBJ1-2, with TRBD1 matching 7 bases. The CDR3 extends over 15 amino acids. The J segment lost 0 bases and the V segment lost 6 bases, leaving 7 bases of the junction unmatched. Per the germline V gene, CDR1 is SEHNR and CDR2 is FQNEAQ (reference sequence). CDR3 sequence (DNA): TGTGCCAGCAGGTCAGAGGGACAGTCTAACTATGGCTACACCTTC. Its translation is CASRSEGQSNYGYTF.

The V and J genes are TRBV29-1 and TRBJ2-1, with 9 bases that match TRBD2. This CDR3 is 14 amino acids long. The junction had 8 bases not matched to a gene; V was cut back by 7 bases and J by 4 bases. Germline CDR1 reads SQVTM; CDR2 reads ANQGSEA. CDR3 in amino acids: CSASLAGDYNEQFF. In nucleotides, the CDR3 is TGCAGCGCTTCCTTAGCGGGGGATTACAATGAGCAGTTCTTC.

The chain combines TRBV19 with TRBJ1-4; no firm D call. CDR1 LNHDA and CDR2 SQIVND come from the germline V gene (reference sequence). The germline V and J ends were trimmed by 4 bases and 3 bases, with 12 bases remaining between them. There are 15 residues in the CDR3. For the CDR3, the DNA is TGTGCCAGTAGTAAATCAAGAGCATCTAATGAAAAACTGTTTTTT. This encodes CASSKSRASNEKLFF.

This chain connects TRBV7-6 to TRBJ1-1; no definite D call. V lost 6 bases, J lost 0 bases, and 8 bases lay in between. This CDR3 comprises 13 residues. CDR1 is SGHVS and CDR2 is FNYEAQ in the germline V gene. The CDR3 region is CASRLDLNTEAFF. The DNA for the CDR3 is TGTGCCAGCAGACTTGACTTGAACACTGAAGCTTTCTTT.

The CDR3 sequence is CASSLGTGRDGYTF. CDR3 in DNA: TGTGCCAGCAGTTTGGGGACAGGGAGGGATGGCTACACCTTC. The chain couples TRBV27 to TRBJ1-2, with 9 bases matching TRBD1. V was clipped by 3 bases and J by 6 bases; unmatched bases: 5. Germline assignment: CDR1 MNHEY and CDR2 SMNVEV (reference sequence). The CDR3 is 14 amino acids.

This sequence joins TRBV12-5 and TRBJ2-3; TRBD2 matches 11 bases. Trimming removed 7 bases from V and 5 bases from J; junction bases left unmatched: 8. CDR1 and CDR2 (germline): LGHNT, FRNRAP. The CDR3 has 15 residues. The CDR3 reads CASERSGGVRDTQYF. The CDR3 DNA reads as TGTGCTAGTGAACGTAGCGGGGGGGTGCGAGATACGCAGTATTTT.

This chain uses TRBV30 with TRBJ1-1; a possible D gene is TRBD1 (6 bases). This CDR3 contains 12 residues. Germline lookup yields CDR1 GTSNPN and CDR2 SVGIG (reference sequence). V was cut by 4 bases and J by 1 base, with 7 bases left in between. The CDR3 nucleotides read TGTGCCTGGATACAGGGGAACACTGAAGCTTTCTTT. This codes for CAWIQGNTEAFF.

This chain joins TRBV6-4 and TRBJ2-2, with a weak D call TRBD2 (5 bases). The CDR3 runs 15 residues. Trimming took 0 bases from V and 4 from J, leaving 9 bases between them. CDR1 and CDR2 (germline): MRHNA, SNTAGT. CDR3 in DNA: TGTGCCAGCAGTGACTCAGCGGCAGGCACCGGGGAGCTGTTTTTT. Encoded protein: CASSDSAAGTGELFF.

The gene calls are TRBV5-1 and TRBJ2-7, with 8 bases fitting TRBD1. The CDR3 spans 14 residues. Trimming cost V 7 bases and J 3 bases; bases outside gene matches: 9. Germline CDR1 is SGHRS and CDR2 is YFSETQ. The DNA of the CDR3 is TGCGCCAGCTACGGACAGGGAAAAGACTACGAGCAGTACTTC. This translates into CASYGQGKDYEQYF.

The chain is built from TRBV7-6 and TRBJ2-1; TRBD2 agrees at 7 bases. V shed 2 bases, J shed 0 bases, and the junction held 4 bases outside the gene matches. CDR3 length: 16 amino acids. Germline V CDR1 and CDR2: SGHVS, FNYEAQ. The CDR3 DNA is TGTGCCAGCAGCTTAATGTCGGGGGGCTCCTACAATGAGCAGTTCTTC. As protein: CASSLMSGGSYNEQFF.

The chain uses TRBV27 and TRBJ2-1, with D tentatively TRBD1 (5 bases). The V end was cut by 0 bases, the J end by 7 bases, with 7 bases between. The germline CDR1 and CDR2 sequences are MNHEY and SMNVEV (reference sequence). CDR3 length equals 13 residues. CDR3 loop: CASSLSGENEQFF. In nucleotides, the CDR3 is TGTGCCAGCAGTTTATCAGGGGAAAATGAGCAGTTCTTC.